This T cell receptor beta chain originates from a study of blood T cell repertoires in COVID-19. Original handling: How many nucleated cells were present was estimated from reference gene primer amplification. Method: immunoSEQ multiplex PCR; TCRdb's copy keeps in-frame clones and lacks some. V and J calls and clone size are as listed in that table; D and trimming were resolved from the DNA. Altogether roughly 150,000 clones are present, more than 65% being singletons, with the ten largest covering approximately 9.7%. CDR1 and CDR2 (germline): LGHNA, YSLEER. This CDR3 spans 19 amino acids. Trimming at V came to 2 bases and at J to 3 bases, leaving 13 bases not matched to a gene.

The sequence was obtained from a woman in her fifties or sixties with acute or convalescent COVID-19. The sequenced sample was peripheral blood. J is TRBJ2-7 and V is TRBV4-3; 13 bases fit TRBD2. Here the CDR3 DNA reads TGCGCCAGCAGCCAACACAAGTGGACTAGCGGGAGAAAGGACTACGAGCAGTACTTC. Translating gives CASSQHKWTSGRKDYEQYF.